A selection of T cell receptor beta chains follows, all from one sample in a study of breast tumors, draining lymph nodes, adjacent tissues. MiXCR, applied by TCRdb to the multiplex PCR reads, yields one record per CDR3 protein. The sample yields about 100,000 distinct CDR3 sequences, 21% seen once. The sequenced sample was axillary lymph node tissue. These receptors originate from a female donor with breast cancer. Some clones in this sample may be carry-over from other donors' samples. Each CDR3 is given with its conserved first and last residue. D genes are given only for firm matches. Rows may omit the clone size; those that give it use once, few, many or a size class.

few	TRBV7-9	TRBJ2-1	15	-	TGTGCCAGCAGCTTTTACAAGGGGTCCTACAATGAGCAGTTCTTC	CASSFYKGSYNEQFF
-	TRBV2	TRBJ1-5	17	TRBD1	TGTGCCAGCAGCCTCGCCGGGACAGGGTATTGGAATCAGCCCCAGCATTTT	CASSLAGTGYWNQPQHF
many	TRBV9	TRBJ1-2	14	TRBD1	TGTGCCAGCAGCGGACAGGGAGCAAACTATGGCTACACCTTC	CASSGQGANYGYTF
many	TRBV19	TRBJ2-7	13	-	TGTGCCAGCCCCGGCAGGGAATCTACGAGGCAGTACTTC	CASPGRESTRQYF
many	TRBV20-1	TRBJ2-2	14	TRBD1	TGCAGTGCTAGAGCTGGGACAGGGTACGGGGAGCTGTTTTTT	CSARAGTGYGELFF
many	TRBV5-8	TRBJ2-3	12	-	TGTGCCAGCAGATGGGACTCGAATACGCAGTATTTT	CASRWDSNTQYF
many	TRBV5-6	TRBJ1-2	14	-	TGTGCCAGCAGCTTGGTAACCAGCTACTATGGCTACACCTTC	CASSLVTSYYGYTF
many	TRBV15	TRBJ1-2	14	-	TGTGCCACCAGCAGATGGGACCCGAACTATGGCTACACCTTC	CATSRWDPNYGYTF
many	TRBV5-1	TRBJ2-1	12	TRBD1	TGCGCCAGCCGACAGGGGTACAATGAGCAGTTCTTC	CASRQGYNEQFF
many	TRBV3-1	TRBJ1-4	14	-	TGTGCCAGCAGCCAAGGCCGGGATAATGAAAAACTGTTTTTT	CASSQGRDNEKLFF
many	TRBV7-2	TRBJ2-3	16	TRBD2	TGTGCCAGCACCGAAGCTGGGGGGGATAGCACAGATACGCAGTATTTT	CASTEAGGDSTDTQYF
many	TRBV14	TRBJ2-1	13	-	TGTGCCAGCAGCCAAGAAAGGTACAATGAGCAGTTCTTC	CASSQERYNEQFF
many	TRBV5-1	TRBJ2-2	15	-	TGCGCCAGCAGCTTGGATGGGCCGAACACCGGGGAGCTGTTTTTT	CASSLDGPNTGELFF
many	TRBV10-3	TRBJ2-6	16	-	TGTGCCATCAGTGATACGGACACAGGTGGGGCCAACGTCCTGACTTTC	CAISDTDTGGANVLTF
many	TRBV2	TRBJ2-2	12	-	TGTGCCAGCAGTGAATCTACCGGGGAGCTGTTTTTT	CASSESTGELFF
-	TRBV6-2/TRBV6-3	TRBJ1-1	15	-	TGTGCCAGCAGCCGCAGGAGGCTGATGAACACTGAAGCTTTCTTT	CASSRRRLMNTEAFF
many	TRBV29-1	TRBJ1-5	13	-	TGCAGCGTGGGCAGGGGAAGCAATCAGCCCCAGCATTTT	CSVGRGSNQPQHF
many	TRBV4-1	TRBJ2-2	13	-	TGCGCCAGCAGCCAAGTGTCCACCGGGGAGCTGTTTTTT	CASSQVSTGELFF
many	TRBV3-1	TRBJ1-6	16	TRBD1	TGTGCCAGCGGTCCAGGGGGCGCAGGGGTAAATTCACCCCTCCACTTT	CASGPGGAGVNSPLHF
many	TRBV30	TRBJ1-2	11	-	TGTGCCTGGAGCAGATTTAGTGGCTACACCTTC	CAWSRFSGYTF
-	TRBV5-1	TRBJ2-4	16	-	TGCGCCAGCAGCTTGGCACCACTTCAGGCCAAAAACATTCAGTACTTC	CASSLAPLQAKNIQYF
many	TRBV5-8	TRBJ1-3	14	-	TGTGCCAGCAGCTTGGTTGACTCTGGAAACACCATATATTTT	CASSLVDSGNTIYF
many	TRBV6-6	TRBJ1-4	13	-	TGTGCCAGCAGTTACTCGGGAAATGAAAAACTGTTTTTT	CASSYSGNEKLFF
many	TRBV9	TRBJ2-1	14	TRBD2	TGTGCCAGCACCCCTGACGGGGGGGCCAATGAGCAGTTCTTC	CASTPDGGANEQFF
many	TRBV24-1	TRBJ2-3	13	-	TGTGCCACCAGGGGGCAGTACGCAGATACGCAGTATTTT	CATRGQYADTQYF
many	TRBV7-9	TRBJ1-2	16	-	TGTGCCAGCAGTGCCAGTGGGGGGAAATTGATCTATGGCTACACCTTC	CASSASGGKLIYGYTF
many	TRBV9	TRBJ2-1	15	TRBD2	TGTGCCAGCAGCCCGGGCGGGGGTTCCGCCAATGAGCAGTTCTTC	CASSPGGGSANEQFF
many	TRBV7-9	TRBJ1-2	16	-	TGTGCCAGCAGCTTAACCCCCGGGACGGTTAACTATGGCTACACCTTC	CASSLTPGTVNYGYTF
many	TRBV27	TRBJ2-5	15	TRBD1	TGTGCCAGCAGAAATTTGGACAGGGGACTTGAGACCCAGTACTTC	CASRNLDRGLETQYF
many	TRBV19	TRBJ1-5	17	-	TGTGCCAGTAGTATCTTTTTCTTGGGGGGGAGCAATCAGCCCCAGCATTTT	CASSIFFLGGSNQPQHF
many	TRBV24-1	TRBJ2-5	13	-	TGTGCCACCAGTGCGGTAGAGCGGGAGACCCAGTACTTC	CATSAVERETQYF
many	TRBV6-6	TRBJ2-7	15	TRBD2	TGTGCCAGCAGTTACTCGGCAGGGACTAGGTACGAGCAGTACTTC	CASSYSAGTRYEQYF
-	TRBV9	TRBJ2-1	15	TRBD2	TGTGCCAGCAGCCTTAGGACTAGCGGAAAAAATGAGCAGTTCTTC	CASSLRTSGKNEQFF
many	TRBV29-1	TRBJ1-2	14	-	TGCAGCGTTCGACCTACGGGAGATAACTATGGCTACACCTTC	CSVRPTGDNYGYTF
many	TRBV6-1	TRBJ1-6	17	-	TGTGCCAGCATCCCAAGGGGGTCTAGCTCCTATAATTCACCCCTCCACTTT	CASIPRGSSSYNSPLHF
many	TRBV28	TRBJ2-7	11	-	TGTGCCAGCAGCCTAACGTACGAGCAGTACTTC	CASSLTYEQYF
many	TRBV9	TRBJ2-1	13	-	TGTGCCAGCAGCGTAGTTGAGGGGTATGAGCAGTTCTTC	CASSVVEGYEQFF
many	TRBV27	TRBJ1-2	12	-	TGTGCCAGCAGTCCACAATTTGGCGGCTACACCTTC	CASSPQFGGYTF
many	TRBV6-5	TRBJ2-5	15	-	TGTGCCAGCAGTTATAGGGTAGGGCGGCAAGAGACCCAGTACTTC	CASSYRVGRQETQYF
many	TRBV11-1	TRBJ2-7	12	-	TGTGCCAGCAGCTCGGGTTCCGACGAGCAGTACTTC	CASSSGSDEQYF
-	TRBV9	TRBJ2-3	16	-	TGTGCCAGCAGCGTAGGATACGGGGAGGTGACAGATACGCAGTATTTT	CASSVGYGEVTDTQYF
few	TRBV4-2	TRBJ2-3	24	TRBD2	TGTGCCAGCAGCCAGCTCCCGGGACAGGGGAATTGGCTAGCGGGAGGGCCCAGCACAGATACGCAGTATTTT	CASSQLPGQGNWLAGGPSTDTQYF
many	TRBV12-3/TRBV12-4	TRBJ2-5	13	-	TGTGCCAGCAGTTTAGCCTTCGGAGAGACCCAGTACTTC	CASSLAFGETQYF